What follows describes a single T cell receptor beta chain. The CDR3 has 15 amino acids. Germline CDR1 and CDR2: SNHLY and FYNNEI. Deletions cut 6 bases from V and 0 bases from J, with 12 bases between. The record originates from a study of blood T cell repertoires in COVID-19. In the study overall: Sources were T cells, B-cell-depleted T cells, or PBMCs; the material itself was cDNA or gDNA.

In the original analysis: For nucleated cells, counts were estimated from reference gene primer amplification. Generated by immunoSEQ multiplex PCR, the TCRdb table keeps only in-frame clones and is missing some. V and J calls and clone size follow that table, whereas D and trimming were derived from the DNA. The sample includes 150,000 or so clones, approximately 90% of them seen just once. Sequencing was done on a sample of peripheral blood. J is TRBJ1-3 and V is TRBV2; D possibly corresponds to TRBD1 (5 bases). The receptor was derived from a human donor in a cohort sampled during active COVID-19. The CDR3 coding sequence is TGTGCCAGCAGCGAGGACACGAGCTCTGGAAACACCATATATTTT. Its protein product is CASSEDTSSGNTIYF.